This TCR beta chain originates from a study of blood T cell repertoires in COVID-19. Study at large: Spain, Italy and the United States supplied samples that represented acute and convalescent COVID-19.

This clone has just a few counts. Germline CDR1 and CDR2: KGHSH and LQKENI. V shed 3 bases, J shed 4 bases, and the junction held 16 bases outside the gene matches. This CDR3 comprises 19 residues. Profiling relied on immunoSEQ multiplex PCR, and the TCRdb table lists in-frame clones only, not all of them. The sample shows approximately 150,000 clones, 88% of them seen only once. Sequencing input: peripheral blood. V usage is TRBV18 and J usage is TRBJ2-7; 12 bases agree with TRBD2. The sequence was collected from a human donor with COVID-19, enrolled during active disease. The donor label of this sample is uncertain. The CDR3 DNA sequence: TGTGCCAGCTCACCCAGCATATCAACTAGCGGGGGGCCAATATACGAGCAGTACTTC. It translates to CASSPSISTSGGPIYEQYF. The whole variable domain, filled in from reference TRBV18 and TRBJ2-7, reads NAGVMQNPRHLVRRRGQEARLRCSPMKGHSHVYWYRQLPEEGLKFMVYLQKENIIDESGMPKERFSAEFPKEGPSILRIQQVVRGDSAAYFCASSPSISTSGGPIYEQYFGPGTRLTVT.